A selection of T cell receptor beta chains follows, all from one sample in a study of cytomegalovirus exposure and HLA in healthy donors. Clones were sequenced by immunoSEQ multiplex PCR, and TCRdb holds only the in-frame ones, with some missing. The sample carries 150,000 to 180,000 clones, 70% to 80% recorded once. The specimen sequenced was PBMCs. These receptor sequences come from a man aged 25-45 years in good health and CMV-seropositive. The CDR3 runs from the conserved cysteine through the conserved F or W. D genes are given only for firm matches. Clone size is shown for a subset of rows, as once, few, many or a class of expanded clone.

d_call: TRBD1
v_call: TRBV7-9
j_call: TRBJ1-2
clone_size: NA
cdr3_aa: CASSLGPRTGVYGYTF
cdr3_nt: TGTGCCAGCAGCTTAGGGCCCCGGACAGGGGTCTATGGCTACACCTTC

d_call: NA
v_call: TRBV10-3
j_call: TRBJ1-2
clone_size: few
cdr3_aa: CAISEGEVIRNGYTF
cdr3_nt: TGTGCCATCAGTGAGGGTGAGGTGATAAGGAATGGCTACACCTTC

d_call: NA
v_call: TRBV20-1
j_call: TRBJ2-5
clone_size: NA
cdr3_aa: CSARVQETQYF
cdr3_nt: TGCAGTGCTAGAGTACAGGAGACCCAGTACTTC

d_call: TRBD2
v_call: TRBV19
j_call: TRBJ2-1
clone_size: NA
cdr3_aa: CASGGLAGNEQFF
cdr3_nt: TGTGCCAGTGGGGGACTAGCGGGCAATGAGCAGTTCTTC

d_call: TRBD2
v_call: TRBV18
j_call: TRBJ2-7
clone_size: NA
cdr3_aa: CASSPQGGGRVYEQYF
cdr3_nt: TGTGCCAGCTCACCACAGGGCGGGGGAAGGGTCTACGAGCAGTACTTC

d_call: TRBD1
v_call: TRBV4-3
j_call: TRBJ1-6
clone_size: NA
cdr3_aa: CASSQVSDSTGTGASPLHF
cdr3_nt: TGCGCCAGCAGCCAAGTCAGTGATTCAACTGGGACAGGGGCCTCACCCCTCCACTTT

d_call: NA
v_call: TRBV5-1
j_call: TRBJ2-1
clone_size: NA
cdr3_aa: CASSRSSYNEQFF
cdr3_nt: TGCGCCAGCTCCCGGAGCTCCTACAATGAGCAGTTCTTC

d_call: NA
v_call: TRBV6-5
j_call: TRBJ2-1
clone_size: NA
cdr3_aa: CASSYSAGSYNEQFF
cdr3_nt: TGTGCCAGCAGTTACTCCGCGGGTTCCTACAATGAGCAGTTCTTC

d_call: TRBD1
v_call: TRBV7-9
j_call: TRBJ1-5
clone_size: NA
cdr3_aa: CASSPGGVGNQPQHF
cdr3_nt: TGTGCCAGCAGTCCAGGGGGTGTCGGGAATCAGCCCCAGCATTTT

d_call: NA
v_call: TRBV19
j_call: TRBJ1-4
clone_size: NA
cdr3_aa: CASTPATTNEKLFF
cdr3_nt: TGTGCCAGTACCCCCGCGACAACTAATGAAAAACTGTTTTTT

d_call: TRBD1
v_call: TRBV11-2
j_call: TRBJ1-6
clone_size: NA
cdr3_aa: CASRPQGGNSPLHF
cdr3_nt: TGTGCCAGCAGGCCCCAGGGGGGTAATTCACCCCTCCACTTT

d_call: TRBD2
v_call: TRBV5-1
j_call: TRBJ2-1
clone_size: NA
cdr3_aa: CASSRRGLAGEQFF
cdr3_nt: TGCGCCAGCAGCCGGAGGGGACTAGCGGGGGAGCAGTTCTTC

d_call: TRBD1
v_call: TRBV12-5
j_call: TRBJ1-5
clone_size: NA
cdr3_aa: CASGLEHRGGKSNQPQHF
cdr3_nt: TGTGCTAGTGGTTTGGAACACAGGGGCGGGAAGAGCAATCAGCCCCAGCATTTT

d_call: TRBD1
v_call: TRBV11-3
j_call: TRBJ2-1
clone_size: once
cdr3_aa: CASSLWTGGGNEQFF
cdr3_nt: TGTGCCAGCAGCTTGTGGACAGGGGGAGGGAATGAGCAGTTCTTC

d_call: TRBD1
v_call: TRBV5-1
j_call: TRBJ1-3
clone_size: once
cdr3_aa: CASSPGQGGGNTIYF
cdr3_nt: TGCGCCAGCTCCCCGGGACAGGGAGGCGGAAACACCATATATTTT

d_call: NA
v_call: TRBV7-9
j_call: TRBJ1-1
clone_size: NA
cdr3_aa: CASSFNRRRTEAFF
cdr3_nt: TGTGCCAGCAGCTTTAACAGGCGACGCACTGAAGCTTTCTTT

d_call: TRBD2
v_call: TRBV25-1
j_call: TRBJ2-1
clone_size: NA
cdr3_aa: CASSEPGTSGAEQFF
cdr3_nt: TGTGCCAGCAGTGAACCCGGGACTAGCGGGGCCGAGCAGTTCTTC

d_call: NA
v_call: TRBV4-2
j_call: TRBJ2-5
clone_size: NA
cdr3_aa: CASSQPTGPQETQYF
cdr3_nt: TGTGCCAGCAGCCAACCTACAGGGCCCCAAGAGACCCAGTACTTC

d_call: TRBD1
v_call: TRBV7-6
j_call: TRBJ2-5
clone_size: NA
cdr3_aa: CASSSNPPGQYQETQYF
cdr3_nt: TGTGCCAGCAGCTCCAACCCCCCGGGACAGTACCAAGAGACCCAGTACTTC

d_call: NA
v_call: TRBV9
j_call: TRBJ2-2
clone_size: few
cdr3_aa: CASKPQDSTGELFF
cdr3_nt: TGTGCCAGCAAACCACAGGACAGCACCGGGGAGCTGTTTTTT

d_call: TRBD2
v_call: TRBV9
j_call: TRBJ2-4
clone_size: once
cdr3_aa: CASSVAGGADIQYF
cdr3_nt: TGTGCCAGCAGCGTAGCGGGAGGGGCGGACATTCAGTACTTC

d_call: NA
v_call: TRBV29-1
j_call: TRBJ2-6
clone_size: NA
cdr3_aa: CSVAVGANVLTF
cdr3_nt: TGCAGCGTGGCCGTTGGGGCCAACGTCCTGACTTTC

d_call: NA
v_call: TRBV30
j_call: TRBJ1-1
clone_size: NA
cdr3_aa: CAWSPKTGRTEAFF
cdr3_nt: TGTGCCTGGAGTCCGAAGACAGGACGGACTGAAGCTTTCTTT

d_call: TRBD1
v_call: TRBV4-3
j_call: TRBJ2-3
clone_size: NA
cdr3_aa: CASSQVGQAATDTQYF
cdr3_nt: TGCGCCAGCAGCCAAGTGGGACAGGCTGCGACAGATACGCAGTATTTT

d_call: NA
v_call: TRBV4-3
j_call: TRBJ2-7
clone_size: NA
cdr3_aa: CASSQDGEAGEQYF
cdr3_nt: TGCGCCAGCAGCCAAGATGGTGAAGCGGGTGAGCAGTACTTC

d_call: NA
v_call: TRBV5-4
j_call: TRBJ1-3
clone_size: once
cdr3_aa: CASSLRGMASGNTIYF
cdr3_nt: TGTGCCAGCAGCTTACGGGGAATGGCATCTGGAAACACCATATATTTT

d_call: NA
v_call: TRBV30
j_call: TRBJ1-6
clone_size: NA
cdr3_aa: CAWSGGRVGSPLHF
cdr3_nt: TGTGCCTGGAGTGGGGGCAGGGTTGGTTCACCCCTCCACTTT

d_call: NA
v_call: TRBV5-4
j_call: TRBJ1-1
clone_size: NA
cdr3_aa: CASSPQPGENTEAFF
cdr3_nt: TGTGCCAGCAGCCCCCAGCCCGGGGAGAACACTGAAGCTTTCTTT

d_call: TRBD2
v_call: TRBV4-2
j_call: TRBJ2-1
clone_size: once
cdr3_aa: CASSQDPIGAGATNYNEQFF
cdr3_nt: TGTGCCAGCAGCCAAGATCCTATCGGGGCGGGAGCGACAAACTACAATGAGCAGTTCTTC

d_call: TRBD1
v_call: TRBV5-1
j_call: TRBJ1-1
clone_size: NA
cdr3_aa: CASSLGTGAGDTEAFF
cdr3_nt: TGCGCCAGCAGCTTGGGGACAGGCGCCGGGGACACTGAAGCTTTCTTT

d_call: NA
v_call: TRBV29-1
j_call: TRBJ2-5
clone_size: few
cdr3_aa: CSVDRQTQETQYF
cdr3_nt: TGCAGCGTTGACCGACAGACCCAAGAGACCCAGTACTTC

d_call: NA
v_call: TRBV9
j_call: TRBJ2-2
clone_size: NA
cdr3_aa: CASSVAPAGVTGELFF
cdr3_nt: TGTGCCAGCAGCGTAGCCCCTGCGGGCGTCACCGGGGAGCTGTTTTTT

d_call: TRBD1
v_call: TRBV9
j_call: TRBJ2-5
clone_size: NA
cdr3_aa: CASSVHRGVAETQYF
cdr3_nt: TGTGCCAGCAGCGTCCACAGGGGAGTGGCCGAGACCCAGTACTTC

d_call: NA
v_call: TRBV27
j_call: TRBJ1-4
clone_size: once
cdr3_aa: CASSFREEDEKLFF
cdr3_nt: TGTGCCAGCAGTTTCAGGGAGGAGGATGAAAAACTGTTTTTT

d_call: NA
v_call: TRBV9
j_call: TRBJ1-1
clone_size: NA
cdr3_aa: CASSVGGQNTEAFF
cdr3_nt: TGTGCCAGCAGCGTAGGCGGACAGAACACTGAAGCTTTCTTT

d_call: TRBD1
v_call: TRBV10-3
j_call: TRBJ1-2
clone_size: NA
cdr3_aa: CAIARTGDYGYTF
cdr3_nt: TGTGCCATCGCCCGGACAGGGGACTATGGCTACACCTTC

d_call: NA
v_call: TRBV7-9
j_call: TRBJ2-2
clone_size: once
cdr3_aa: CASSPGPPGELFF
cdr3_nt: TGTGCCAGCAGCCCAGGGCCCCCCGGGGAGCTGTTTTTT

d_call: NA
v_call: TRBV6-1
j_call: TRBJ1-4
clone_size: once
cdr3_aa: CASSEYSATNEKLFF
cdr3_nt: TGTGCCAGCAGTGAATACAGTGCAACTAATGAAAAACTGTTTTTT

d_call: NA
v_call: TRBV7-9
j_call: TRBJ2-7
clone_size: NA
cdr3_aa: CASSPRGTGEGDEQYF
cdr3_nt: TGTGCCAGCAGCCCGAGGGGGACGGGGGAGGGTGACGAGCAGTACTTC

d_call: NA
v_call: TRBV4-1
j_call: TRBJ2-7
clone_size: NA
cdr3_aa: CASSQVRDTRYEQYF
cdr3_nt: TGCGCCAGCAGCCAAGTGAGGGATACTAGGTACGAGCAGTACTTC

d_call: TRBD1
v_call: TRBV2
j_call: TRBJ1-5
clone_size: NA
cdr3_aa: CASSFDRVGQPQHF
cdr3_nt: TGTGCCAGCAGTTTCGACAGGGTGGGGCAGCCCCAGCATTTT

d_call: NA
v_call: TRBV5-1
j_call: TRBJ1-1
clone_size: NA
cdr3_aa: CASSLEATTNTEAFF
cdr3_nt: TGCGCCAGCAGCTTGGAGGCGACAACAAACACTGAAGCTTTCTTT

d_call: TRBD2
v_call: TRBV28
j_call: TRBJ2-3
clone_size: NA
cdr3_aa: CASSLGTNTDTQYF
cdr3_nt: TGTGCCAGCAGTTTGGGGACTAACACAGATACGCAGTATTTT

d_call: NA
v_call: TRBV7-9
j_call: TRBJ2-1
clone_size: NA
cdr3_aa: CASSFGEGNEQFF
cdr3_nt: TGTGCCAGCAGCTTCGGAGAGGGAAATGAGCAGTTCTTC

d_call: TRBD2
v_call: TRBV7-6
j_call: TRBJ2-2
clone_size: NA
cdr3_aa: CASSLIAGSSTGELFF
cdr3_nt: TGTGCCAGCAGCTTAATAGCGGGAAGTAGCACCGGGGAGCTGTTTTTT

d_call: TRBD2
v_call: TRBV6-5
j_call: TRBJ2-3
clone_size: NA
cdr3_aa: CASSYNGLADGDTQYF
cdr3_nt: TGTGCCAGCAGTTACAATGGACTAGCGGATGGGGATACGCAGTATTTT

d_call: TRBD2
v_call: TRBV19
j_call: TRBJ2-1
clone_size: few
cdr3_aa: CASGTSGVGQFF
cdr3_nt: TGTGCCAGTGGGACTAGCGGAGTGGGGCAGTTCTTC

d_call: NA
v_call: TRBV2
j_call: TRBJ2-1
clone_size: NA
cdr3_aa: CASSAERGEQFF
cdr3_nt: TGTGCCAGCAGTGCAGAAAGGGGTGAGCAGTTCTTC

d_call: TRBD2
v_call: TRBV29-1
j_call: TRBJ2-5
clone_size: few
cdr3_aa: CSVPALAGQETQYF
cdr3_nt: TGCAGCGTTCCAGCCCTAGCGGGACAAGAGACCCAGTACTTC

d_call: TRBD1
v_call: TRBV28
j_call: TRBJ2-7
clone_size: few
cdr3_aa: CASSPSLTGVGEQYF
cdr3_nt: TGTGCCAGCAGCCCCTCCCTGACAGGGGTGGGTGAGCAGTACTTC

d_call: NA
v_call: TRBV27
j_call: TRBJ1-5
clone_size: few
cdr3_aa: CASSFTGNSNQPQHF
cdr3_nt: TGTGCCAGCAGTTTTACAGGAAATAGCAATCAGCCCCAGCATTTT

d_call: TRBD1
v_call: TRBV9
j_call: TRBJ1-1
clone_size: NA
cdr3_aa: CASSVADRGNQNTEAFF
cdr3_nt: TGTGCCAGCAGCGTAGCGGACAGGGGGAATCAGAACACTGAAGCTTTCTTT